This paragraph reports one T cell receptor beta chain. V shed 6 bases and J 2 bases; nucleotides not matched to a gene: 15. CDR1 and CDR2 (germline): SGHRS, YFSETQ. This CDR3 has 19 residues. TCRdb's copy holds only in-frame clones and misses some; the assay was immunoSEQ multiplex PCR. Found here are about 90,000 clones, approximately 80% of them singletons; the top ten hold roughly a third. These data originate in a study of blood T cell repertoires in COVID-19. The sequence was collected from a woman older than 75 with active or convalescent COVID-19. Material: peripheral blood. V gene TRBV5-1 combines with J gene TRBJ2-5; TRBD2 aligns across 14 bases. CDR3 protein: CASTLGWGLAGEGQETQYF. CDR3 DNA: TGCGCCAGCACTCTTGGTTGGGGACTAGCGGGAGAGGGGCAAGAGACCCAGTACTTC.